This TCR beta chain was obtained from a study of PD-1 blockade in classical Hodgkin lymphoma. Study-wide context: A 3 mg/kg intravenous dose of nivolumab was received by patients every 2 weeks. General observations from the study: Newly diagnosed patients had diversity similar to the baseline diversity of complete responders. By C4D1, CD4+ diversity increased significantly, especially in complete responders.

Indicated time point: cycle 4 day 1 (C4D1), after more than five weeks of nivolumab. Exposure to brentuximab vedotin varied, and each patient had relapsed following autologous stem cell transplantation. Best responses fell into complete response, partial response or progressive disease. The V end lost 3 bases, the J end lost 5 bases, and 13 bases lay between the germline ends. The CDR3 length is 14 residues. Germline CDR1 MNHNY, CDR2 SVGAGI (reference sequence). The method was immunoSEQ multiplex PCR; TCRdb's version includes in-frame clones alone and lacks a portion of them. The repertoire consists of about 64,000 clones, with about 90% occurring once and the leading ten covering 10%. A word on this clone: Its antigen is unknown.

The chain combines TRBV6-6 with TRBJ2-5; possibly TRBD2 for D (5 bases). Sequenced material: peripheral blood mononuclear cells (PBMCs), taken before the fourth cycle of nivolumab. The TCR was taken from a human donor with classical Hodgkin lymphoma. The CDR3 coding sequence is TGTGCCAGCAGTTATTGGGCTAGCTTGGAGACCCAGTACTTC. It is translated as CASSYWASLETQYF.